The 27 T cell receptor beta chains given below trace back to one sample, sequenced in a study of T cell responses to AZD1222 COVID-19 vaccine. Sequencing was performed with immunoSEQ multiplex PCR; in TCRdb, only in-frame clones are kept and a portion is missing. The table has 140,000 or so clones, just over 85% seen once. The material was peripheral blood, obtained on day 0 of AZD1222 vaccination. These receptors all come from an adult in good health.

The V call is TRBV12-3 or TRBV12-4, the J call TRBJ2-1, with D unclear. With 2 bases removed from V and 10 bases from J, the gap between germline ends came to 9 bases. CDR3 size: 12 residues. This chain's CDR3 is CASSLNSREQFF. Written as DNA, the CDR3 is TGTGCCAGCAGTTTAAATTCGCGCGAGCAGTTCTTC.

This sequence joins TRBV6-2 or TRBV6-3 and TRBJ2-5; a possible D gene is TRBD2 (6 bases). Deletions cut 4 bases from V and 5 bases from J, with 17 bases between. CDR1 and CDR2 (germline): MNHEY, SVGEGT. CDR3 length: 15 amino acids. The CDR3 here is CASSSRTLGGETQYF. The DNA of the CDR3 is TGTGCCAGCAGTTCGCGGACCCTGGGGGGTGAGACCCAGTACTTC.

The V gene is TRBV30, the J gene TRBJ1-1; D is undetermined. The CDR3 totals 13 residues. Trimming left V 0 bases short and J 1 base short, with 6 bases between. Germline CDR1 and CDR2: GTSNPN and SVGIG (reference sequence). Written as DNA, the CDR3 is TGTGCCTGGAGTGTACGAGAGAACACTGAAGCTTTCTTT. Encoded protein: CAWSVRENTEAFF.

The rearrangement uses TRBV6-5 and TRBJ2-7, with TRBD1 matching 7 bases. The CDR3 loop spans 14 amino acids. CDR1 and CDR2 from the germline V gene are MNHEY and SVGAGI. V gave up 6 bases and J gave up 6 bases; unmatched junction bases: 11. The CDR3: CASRRDRVLSEQYF. The CDR3 DNA reads TGTGCCAGCAGACGAGACAGGGTTTTAAGCGAGCAGTACTTC.

The chain joins TRBV30 to TRBJ1-5; 7 bases fit TRBD1. Per the germline V gene, CDR1 is GTSNPN and CDR2 is SVGIG (reference sequence). This CDR3 has 13 residues. V trimming: 5 bases; J trimming: 3 bases; junction bases outside the gene matches: 4. CDR3 protein: CAWGGQINQPQHF. CDR3 sequence (DNA): TGTGCCTGGGGGGGACAGATCAATCAGCCCCAGCATTTT.

The chain has TRBV11-2 and TRBJ2-7, with D hard to call. Per the germline V gene, CDR1 is SGHAT and CDR2 is FQNNGV. V was pared by 5 bases and J by 4 bases, with 6 bases between. The CDR3 is made up of 11 amino acids. The CDR3 region has the DNA TGTGCCAGCAGCCGAAAATACGAGCAGTACTTC. Translated: CASSRKYEQYF.

CDR3 in amino acids: CATSRDSFASNQPQHF. In nucleotides, the CDR3 is TGTGCCACCTCCCGGGACAGTTTTGCCAGTAATCAGCCCCAGCATTTT. The chain carries TRBV10-3 and TRBJ1-5; 7 positions agree with TRBD1. The V gene end was trimmed by 10 bases and the J gene end by 4 bases; junction bases not matched to a gene: 16. The V gene's germline CDR1 is ENHRY and CDR2 SYGVKD. The CDR3 is 16 amino acids.

This chain joins TRBV18 and TRBJ1-1, with a tentative D call TRBD1 (5 bases). This CDR3 contains 14 residues. Trimming stripped 6 bases from V and 0 bases from J, with 11 bases between. Germline CDR1 reads KGHSH; CDR2 reads LQKENI. DNA of the CDR3: TGTGCCAGCTCCCTGGGACTGTTGAACACTGAAGCTTTCTTT. Protein product: CASSLGLLNTEAFF.

V gene TRBV19 combines with J gene TRBJ2-2; D remains ambiguous. This CDR3 comprises 16 residues. Trimming left V 4 bases short and J 2 bases short, with 14 bases between. Germline CDR1 reads LNHDA; CDR2 reads SQIVND (reference sequence). In DNA form, the CDR3 reads TGTGCCAGTAGTAACCTTTTCGGCGGAAACACCGGGGAGCTGTTTTTT. Translation: CASSNLFGGNTGELFF.

CDR3 sequence reads: CASSLLGTGKNEKLFF. CDR3 in DNA: TGTGCCAGCAGCCTACTTGGGACAGGGAAAAATGAAAAACTGTTTTTT. The V gene is TRBV7-2, the J gene TRBJ1-4, with TRBD1 matching 9 bases. Looked up from germline, CDR1 is SGHTA and CDR2 is FQGNSA. The length of the CDR3 is 16 residues. Losses at the gene ends were 5 bases for V and 5 bases for J; bases not matched to a gene: 9.

This chain uses TRBV7-9 with TRBJ2-2; TRBD2 matches 8 bases. After removal of 3 bases from V and 6 bases from J, the junction contained 3 bases not matched to a gene. Germline V CDR1 and CDR2: SEHNR, FQNEAQ (reference sequence). The CDR3 consists of 14 residues. The CDR3, as DNA: TGTGCCAGCAGCTTGGCGGGAGGCGCCGGGGAGCTGTTTTTT. The encoded protein is CASSLAGGAGELFF.

The J gene is TRBJ2-1, the V gene TRBV27, with 12 bases identical to TRBD2. The length of the CDR3 is 17 residues. From germline, CDR1 is MNHEY and CDR2 SMNVEV (reference sequence). V dropped 5 bases and J dropped 2; count of bases not matched to a gene: 7. The CDR3 protein is CASSPWTSGATYNEQFF. DNA of the CDR3: TGTGCCAGCAGTCCTTGGACTAGCGGGGCTACCTACAATGAGCAGTTCTTC.

This chain uses TRBV9 with TRBJ1-5, with unresolved D. V lost 5 bases to trimming and J lost 4 bases, with 10 bases between them. The V gene's germline CDR1 is SGDLS and CDR2 YYNGEE. The CDR3 sequence is 13 residues long. The CDR3 coding sequence is TGTGCCAGCAGTCGACTGGTTAATCAGCCCCAGCATTTT. It codes for CASSRLVNQPQHF.

The V call is TRBV6-5, the J call TRBJ2-7, with 9 positions matching TRBD1. V lost 6 bases and J lost 3; bases outside the gene matches: 3. The CDR3 totals 13 residues. CDR1 is MNHEY and CDR2 is SVGAGI in the germline V gene. CDR3 sequence reads: CASRRGQGYEQYF. The CDR3 DNA sequence: TGTGCCAGCAGAAGGGGACAGGGCTACGAGCAGTACTTC.

The chain recombines TRBV12-3 or TRBV12-4 with TRBJ1-2; no reliable D call. The CDR3 extends over 13 amino acids. Trimming took off 6 bases at V and 5 bases at J, with 13 bases between the two ends. DNA for the CDR3: TGTGCCAGCAGCTGGACGGGCCAGTATGGCTACACCTTC. It translates to CASSWTGQYGYTF.

This clone was seen only a few times. The gene calls are TRBV30 and TRBJ2-5; 7 bases match TRBD2. The CDR3 totals 16 residues. V was pared by 3 bases and J by 2 bases, with 12 bases of the junction left unmatched. Looked up from germline, CDR1 is GTSNPN and CDR2 is SVGIG (reference sequence). The CDR3 region is CAWSPKRSGLQETQYF. Here the CDR3 DNA reads TGTGCCTGGAGCCCGAAAAGGTCGGGACTACAAGAGACCCAGTACTTC.

As DNA, the CDR3 is TGTGCCAGTAGTCGGGGACTGGAAGTCTATGGCTACACCTTC. Protein product: CASSRGLEVYGYTF. The chain carries TRBV19 and TRBJ1-2; D possibly corresponds to TRBD1 (5 bases). Germline values: CDR1 LNHDA, CDR2 SQIVND (reference sequence). V lost 5 bases, J lost 4 bases, and 14 bases lay in between. This CDR3 comprises 14 residues.

This clone came up once. This chain connects TRBV3-1 (or the pseudogene TRBV3-2) to TRBJ2-7, with D unclear. The CDR3 extends over 15 amino acids. Trimming left V 0 bases short and J 2 bases short, with 11 bases between. Germline CDR1 reads LGHDT; CDR2 reads YNNKEL (reference sequence). CDR3 bases: TGTGCCAGCAGCCAAGATATGGGCAAACCCTACGAGCAGTACTTC. Translated, it gives CASSQDMGKPYEQYF.

DNA for the CDR3: TGTGCCATCCTCGGGACTAGCGGGACCGGGGAGCTGTTTTTT. Translating it yields CAILGTSGTGELFF. The chain combines TRBV6-5 with TRBJ2-2; 12 bases fit TRBD2. This CDR3 comprises 14 residues. CDR1 and CDR2 from the germline V gene are MNHEY and SVGAGI. V was pared by 10 bases and J by 5 bases, with 5 bases of the junction left unmatched.

This chain uses TRBV6-5 with TRBJ2-1, with 11 bases matching TRBD2. Per the germline V gene, CDR1 is MNHEY and CDR2 is SVGAGI. J gave up 6 bases and V 6 bases, and 7 bases lay outside the gene matches. The CDR3 sequence is 15 residues long. DNA for the CDR3: TGTGCCAGCAGACTACTAGCGGGAGCTCCCAATGAGCAGTTCTTC. Amino acid sequence: CASRLLAGAPNEQFF.

The V and J genes are TRBV19 and TRBJ1-1, with a tentative D call TRBD1 (5 bases). The germline CDR1 and CDR2 sequences are LNHDA and SQIVND (reference sequence). The V and J ends lost 3 bases and 1 base respectively, with 6 bases between them. The CDR3 has 13 residues. The DNA of the CDR3 is TGTGCCAGTAGTATCGGGACGAACACTGAAGCTTTCTTT. This codes for CASSIGTNTEAFF.

The J gene is TRBJ2-1, the V gene TRBV5-6; possibly TRBD2 for D (6 bases). This CDR3 region has 15 residues. Germline lookup yields CDR1 SGHDT and CDR2 YYEEEE. V was clipped by 0 bases and J by 1 base, with 8 bases between them. DNA of the CDR3: TGTGCCAGCAGCTTGGGGGGAGGTTCCTACAATGAGCAGTTCTTC. Residues: CASSLGGGSYNEQFF.

The chain carries TRBV28 and TRBJ2-2; 15 bases match TRBD2. Trimming cost V 7 bases and J 3 bases; bases outside gene matches: 12. The CDR3 runs to 19 residues. In germline, CDR1 is MDHEN, CDR2 SYDVKM. The CDR3 region is CASKFRGLAGGPYTGELFF. The CDR3 DNA is TGTGCCAGCAAATTCAGAGGACTAGCGGGAGGGCCGTACACCGGGGAGCTGTTTTTT.

The genes are TRBV29-1 and TRBJ1-1; tentative D call: TRBD1 (5 bases). The CDR3 is 13 amino acids. V lost 4 bases, J lost 3 bases, and 12 bases lay in between. The germline CDR1 and CDR2 sequences are SQVTM and ANQGSEA. The CDR3 here is CSVVRGWDTEAFF. The DNA for the CDR3 is TGCAGCGTTGTTCGGGGGTGGGACACTGAAGCTTTCTTT.

The chain uses TRBV5-5 and TRBJ2-5; D might be TRBD1 (5 bases). Between the trimmed V and J ends, which lost 4 bases and 1 base, there was a span of 14 bases. CDR1 is SGHKS, CDR2 YYEKEE, per germline (reference sequence). This CDR3 is built from 15 residues. DNA of the CDR3: TGTGCCAGCAGCCTTCCCACAGGACGCCAAGAGACCCAGTACTTC. Its translation is CASSLPTGRQETQYF.

The gene calls are TRBV27 and TRBJ1-2, with 10 nucleotides matching TRBD1. The CDR3 is 13 amino acids. Germline lookup yields CDR1 MNHEY and CDR2 SMNVEV (reference sequence). Trimming removed 7 bases from V and 7 bases from J; junction bases left unmatched: 6. CDR3 sequence: CASTMTGGSGYTF. The CDR3 nucleotides read TGTGCCAGCACCATGACAGGGGGCTCTGGCTACACCTTC.

The V and J genes are TRBV3-1 (or the pseudogene TRBV3-2) and TRBJ1-1; D gene unclear. Trimming cost V 2 bases and J 2 bases, with 12 bases left between them. CDR1 is LGHDT and CDR2 is YNNKEL in the germline V gene (reference sequence). The CDR3 spans 15 residues. The CDR3, as DNA: TGTGCCAGCAGCCAAAGCTACTCAAGTAACACTGAAGCTTTCTTT. Its translation is CASSQSYSSNTEAFF.